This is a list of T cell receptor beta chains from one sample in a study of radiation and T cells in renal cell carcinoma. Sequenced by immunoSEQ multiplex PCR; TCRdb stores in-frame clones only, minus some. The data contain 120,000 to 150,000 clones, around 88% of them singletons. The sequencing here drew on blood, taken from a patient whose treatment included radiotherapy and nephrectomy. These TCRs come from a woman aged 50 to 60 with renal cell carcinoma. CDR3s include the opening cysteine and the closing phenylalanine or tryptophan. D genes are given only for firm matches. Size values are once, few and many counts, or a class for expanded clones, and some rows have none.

TGCGCCAGCAGCTTGGCCATCGGGTCTCGAAGTGGCACAGATACGCAGTATTTT | CASSLAIGSRSGTDTQYF | . | TRBJ2-3 | . | TRBV5-1
TGCAGCGCCGGGAGAGGGGCGCAAACCGGGGAGCTGTTTTTT | CSAGRGAQTGELFF | . | TRBJ2-2 | . | TRBV29-1
TGTGCCAGCAGCTCGGGGACATCCTCCTACGAGCAGTACTTC | CASSSGTSSYEQYF | . | TRBJ2-7 | once | TRBV5-6
TGTGCCAGCAGCTTGGCAACTAGCGGGATCCGGGGGGAGCTGTTTTTT | CASSLATSGIRGELFF | TRBD2 | TRBJ2-2 | . | TRBV5-4
TGTGCCAGCAGGCTTGGACTAGTCGACGAGCAGTTCTTC | CASRLGLVDEQFF | TRBD2 | TRBJ2-1 | . | TRBV7-2
TGTGCCAGCAGGGGGACAGGGCCATCCTACGAGCAGTACTTC | CASRGTGPSYEQYF | TRBD1 | TRBJ2-7 | few | TRBV2
TGTGCCGGCCGGCCGCGCGGCCAAGAGACCCAGTACTTC | CAGRPRGQETQYF | . | TRBJ2-5 | . | TRBV6-1
TGTGCCAGCAGCCGTTTACAGGGTAACTACGAGCAGTACTTC | CASSRLQGNYEQYF | . | TRBJ2-7 | . | TRBV7-8
TGCGCCAGCAGCCATACAGGGACGGCCTACGAGCAGTACTTC | CASSHTGTAYEQYF | . | TRBJ2-7 | . | TRBV4-1
TGTGCCAGCAATCCCTCCGGGGCCCAAGAGACCCAGTACTTC | CASNPSGAQETQYF | . | TRBJ2-5 | few | TRBV28
TGTGCCAGCAGCTTAGCTAGGGACAGCATGAACACTGAAGCTTTCTTT | CASSLARDSMNTEAFF | TRBD1 | TRBJ1-1 | . | TRBV11-2
TGCGCCAGCAGTCCTCGACAGGGGCTCTGGGCTAATGAAAAACTGTTTTTT | CASSPRQGLWANEKLFF | TRBD1 | TRBJ1-4 | . | TRBV5-1
TGTGCCAGCAGTGAAGACAGGGTGAGGCATTTT | CASSEDRVRHF | . | TRBJ1-5 | . | TRBV2
TGCGCCAGCAGCTTCGCAGGGGGAACAAGGCAAGAGACCCAGTACTTC | CASSFAGGTRQETQYF | TRBD1 | TRBJ2-5 | . | TRBV5-1
TGTGCCAGCAGCTTGGGCCGACAGGGGAATGAAAAACTGTTTTTT | CASSLGRQGNEKLFF | TRBD1 | TRBJ1-4 | . | TRBV5-6
TGTGCCAGCAGCGAAGACGTCAACACCGGGGAGCTGTTTTTT | CASSEDVNTGELFF | . | TRBJ2-2 | many | TRBV7-9
TGTGCCACCAGCAGAGGACGACTTTTTTCCTACGAGCAGTACTTC | CATSRGRLFSYEQYF | . | TRBJ2-7 | . | TRBV15
TGCAGCGTTGAAGATCCGGGAGGCTATGGCTACACCTTC | CSVEDPGGYGYTF | . | TRBJ1-2 | . | TRBV29-1
TGTGCCAGCAGCCGCGGGGACGGAAAGCTCTCCTACGAGCAGTACTTC | CASSRGDGKLSYEQYF | . | TRBJ2-7 | . | TRBV14
TGTGCCAGCACCCTCGTTGGGCAGGGGGCAGCTGCTTTCTTT | CASTLVGQGAAAFF | TRBD1 | TRBJ1-1 | . | TRBV6-6
TGTGCCAGCAGCCCCAGGGGGCTGTCTGAAGCTTTCTTT | CASSPRGLSEAFF | TRBD1 | TRBJ1-1 | . | TRBV13
TGTGCCAGTGCGTCAGGGGAAAACACTGAAGCTTTCTTT | CASASGENTEAFF | . | TRBJ1-1 | . | TRBV19
TGCGCCAGCAACGTGGGACAGGGCTCCTACGAGCAGTACTTC | CASNVGQGSYEQYF | TRBD1 | TRBJ2-7 | . | TRBV5-1
TGTGCCAGCGGTGTAAATCAGCCCCAGCATTTT | CASGVNQPQHF | . | TRBJ1-5 | . | TRBV11-2
TGTGCCAGCAGCTACGACAGTTCCAGGGACACCATATATTTT | CASSYDSSRDTIYF | . | TRBJ1-3 | . | TRBV7-9
TGTGCCAGCAGCCCCAGTGGGGCCAACGTCCTGACTTTC | CASSPSGANVLTF | . | TRBJ2-6 | . | TRBV7-9
TGCGCCAGCAGCCAAGATTTAGGGGCCAATCAGCCCCAGCATTTT | CASSQDLGANQPQHF | . | TRBJ1-5 | . | TRBV4-1